This passage covers 7 T cell receptor beta chains from one sample sequenced in a study of T cell repertoires in cytomegalovirus infection. One entry per CDR3 protein results from TCRdb running MiXCR on the reads. The sample shows about 570,000 distinct CDR3 sequences, about 40% of them seen only once. No antigens are known for them. Sequences were derived from cultured PBMCs, sampled from culture after CMV antigen stimulation. Receptors were obtained from a human donor in good health (CMV status not recorded). Some clones in this sample may be carry-over from other donors' samples.

The chain recombines TRBV27 with TRBJ2-7; D may be TRBD2 (5 bases). This CDR3 is 16 amino acids long. The V and J ends lost 0 bases and 3 bases respectively, with 15 bases between them. Germline V CDR1 and CDR2: MNHEY, SMNVEV (reference sequence). The CDR3 spells CASSLSVGESIYEQYF. CDR3 nucleotides: TGTGCCAGCAGTTTATCGGTCGGGGAAAGTATCTACGAGCAGTACTTC.

J is TRBJ2-5 and V is TRBV7-6; D may match TRBD1 or TRBD2 (5 bases each). Germline values: CDR1 SGHVS, CDR2 FNYEAQ. Trimming pared 2 bases from V and 7 bases from J, leaving 14 bases between. The CDR3 covers 14 residues. The CDR3 loop is CASSLSGGAWTQYF. For the CDR3, the DNA is TGTGCCAGCAGCTTAAGTGGGGGAGCATGGACCCAGTACTTC.

A few counts support this clonotype. The chain joins TRBV7-9 to TRBJ2-7; unclear D gene. CDR3 length: 15 amino acids. The germline gives CDR1 SEHNR, CDR2 FQNEAQ (reference sequence). With 5 bases removed from V and 5 bases from J, the gap between germline ends came to 19 bases. This CDR3 is CASSPVGSYRDEQYF. The CDR3 DNA reads TGTGCCAGCAGCCCTGTGGGGTCCTACCGGGACGAGCAGTACTTC.

J is TRBJ2-3 and V is TRBV6-2 or TRBV6-3, with TRBD2 matching 12 bases. V was pared by 2 bases and J by 6 bases, with 12 bases of the junction left unmatched. This CDR3 comprises 18 residues. Per germline, CDR1 MNHEY and CDR2 SVGEGT. DNA for the CDR3: TGTGCCAGCAGTTACCCCCCCAGGACTAGCGGGATTAAGGATACGCAGTATTTT. Translated, it gives CASSYPPRTSGIKDTQYF.

This clonotype appeared a single time. The chain joins TRBV12-3 or TRBV12-4 to TRBJ1-1; D may be TRBD1 (5 bases). The CDR3 length is 11 residues. Deletions cut 10 bases from V and 4 bases from J, with 10 bases between. Written as DNA, the CDR3 is TGTGCCACCAGGGTGGGCACTGAAGCTTTCTTT. Protein: CATRVGTEAFF.

The chain combines TRBV6-2 or TRBV6-3 with TRBJ2-3; TRBD1 might be the D (7 bases). The CDR3 is made up of 18 amino acids. Trimming removed 0 bases at V and 2 bases at J, with 18 bases between. Per the germline V gene, CDR1 is MNHEY and CDR2 is SVGEGT. The CDR3 here is CASSYSTGIRETTDTQYF. The CDR3 DNA sequence: TGTGCCAGCAGTTACTCGACAGGGATCCGGGAGACCACAGATACGCAGTATTTT.

The gene calls are TRBV11-2 and TRBJ1-2, with D unclear. This CDR3 has 14 amino acids. V was shortened by 7 bases and J by 4 bases, with 16 bases between the two germline ends. The germline gives CDR1 SGHAT, CDR2 FQNNGV. In DNA form, the CDR3 reads TGTGCCAGCACCAACACCGACTTAGCCTATGGCTACACCTTC. It encodes CASTNTDLAYGYTF.